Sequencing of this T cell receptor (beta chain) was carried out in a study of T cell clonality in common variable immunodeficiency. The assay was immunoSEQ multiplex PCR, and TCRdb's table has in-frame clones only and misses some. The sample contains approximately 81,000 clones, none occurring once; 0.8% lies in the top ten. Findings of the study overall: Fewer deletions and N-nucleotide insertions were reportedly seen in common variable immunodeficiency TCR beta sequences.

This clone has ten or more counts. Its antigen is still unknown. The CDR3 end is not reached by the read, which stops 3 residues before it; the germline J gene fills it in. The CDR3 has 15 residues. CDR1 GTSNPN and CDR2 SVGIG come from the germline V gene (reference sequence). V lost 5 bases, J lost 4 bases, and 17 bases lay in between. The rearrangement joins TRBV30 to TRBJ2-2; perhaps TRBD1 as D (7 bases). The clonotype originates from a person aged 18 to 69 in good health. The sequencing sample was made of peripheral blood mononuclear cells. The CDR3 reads CAWGGGVPGTGELFF. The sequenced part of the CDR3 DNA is TGTGCCTGGGGAGGGGGCGTCCCGGGCACCGGGGAG.